This TCR beta chain came from a study of T cells in Graves' hyperthyroidism and ophthalmopathy (dated by TCRdb to 2018 to 2020). Regarding the research as a whole: Peripheral blood was collected at initial diagnosis, before any treatment. To identify distinguishing TCR V-J signatures, a discovery cohort of 90 to 100 patients was used, comprising 43 with Graves' ophthalmopathy and some 60 with stable Graves' hyperthyroidism. An independent validation cohort of around 20 hyperthyroidism patients and approximately 16 patients who later progressed to ophthalmopathy tested prospective prediction of ophthalmopathy. The 85 to 100 discovery patients were divided at random into training and test sets in a 7:3 ratio. Thyroid tissue and blood T-cell repertoires from roughly 6 Graves' hyperthyroidism patients were also compared in the study. After blood sampling, hyperthyroidism patients were treated with methimazole at a starting dose of 30 mg daily, and ophthalmopathy patients were treated with high-dose intravenous methylprednisolone. According to the paper, TCR Vbeta CDR3 sequencing was carried out on roughly 130 peripheral blood samples, which came from more than 40 ophthalmopathy, 70 to 80 hyperthyroidism and approximately 17 progressor patients.

Moderately to severely active disease, a Clinical Activity Score of at least 3, a NOSPECS grade of at least 4, and a duration under 3 months were present in ophthalmopathy patients. The study excluded patients with uncontrolled infections, other autoimmune diseases, pregnancy or lactation. Diagnoses relied on clinical symptoms, serum thyroxine and TRAb, thyroid ultrasound and orbital computed tomography. PBMCs were isolated from roughly 10 ml of fresh peripheral blood by Ficoll-Paque density gradient centrifugation. Total RNA was extracted using Trizol reagent, and RNA quality was assessed on an Agilent 2100 Bioanalyzer. In the case of this clonotype: Its antigen remains unidentified. Base qualities are not provided; no much larger clone lies one nucleotide away.

The TCR beta CDR3 regions were amplified from the RNA transcripts. The first round of RT-PCR for the TCR CDR3 was performed with the HTBI primer set and the Qiagen OneStep RT-PCR kit. The libraries were constructed in a second round of multiplex PCR and then size-selected and purified. Sequencing of the libraries was done on an Illumina HiSeq2000 using paired-end 100 bp reads. From the authors' description of their analysis: SOAPnuke was used to process the raw data, throwing out any read that contained adapters or uncalled bases, had a mean Phred below 15, or lacked an exact constant-primer or identifier match. COPE v1.2.5 was used to merge high-quality paired reads, and clonotypes were defined as unique nucleotide sequences. MiTCR v1.1 was used to align the clonotypes against IMGT TRBV, TRBD and TRBJ reference segments. Analysis was restricted to V-J combinations with a frequency above 0.0001, which covered about 99% of repertoires. The TCS score was defined as the ratio of F50 (clonal expansion) to E x V (chaos), calculated using BLOSUM62-based TCRdist between CDR3 peptides within each V-J. Welch's t-statistics and random forest reduced 514 V-J features to 10 to 15, which were used in a naive Bayes classifier (R e1071). Clones were called with MiXCR by TCRdb after fastp trimmed the public reads at Q25, and only in-frame beta chains were retained. Each entry merges the rows of one CDR3 protein and shows their most common DNA and genes. None of the V and J calls come from the authors' own analysis; TCRdb made them. The sample table holds about 600,000 distinct CDR3 sequences, of which approximately 15% were seen once. The ten largest make up around 3.5% of the sample.

The paper's findings and limits, for the study overall: Most expanded thyroid clonotypes (frequency above 0.001) were also detected in blood, suggesting blood repertoires may reflect thyroid immune responses. Sample size was not statistically predetermined, and investigators were not blinded to group allocation. In validation, progression to ophthalmopathy was predicted by the model with nearly 71% sensitivity and around 76% specificity, a median of about 6 months before onset. A model built on a 13 V-J signature distinguished ophthalmopathy from stable hyperthyroidism, reaching approximately 89% sensitivity and about 81% specificity in cross-validation and 80%/75% in testing.

The sample was blood. The source is a woman aged 40 to 49 with Graves' ophthalmopathy.

CDR3 loop: CASSLAYGQGNYEQYF. The sequenced DNA: TGCGCCAGCAGCTTGGCCTATGGACAGGGGAATTACGAGCAGTACTTC. The chain employs TRBV5-1 and TRBJ2-7; the junction holds 9 bases that match TRBD1. CDR1 and CDR2, per the germline V gene, are SGHRS and YFSETQ. From cysteine to phenylalanine, the CDR3 is 16 amino acids long. Here the CDR3 DNA is all that survives: 48 bases in frame from base 1. Trimming takes 0 bases off V and 4 bases off J; junction bases not matched to a gene: 8.